This TCR beta chain was sequenced in a study of cytomegalovirus exposure and HLA in healthy donors. A remark on this clone: What it binds is unknown.

60 Vbeta and 13 Jbeta primers were used in PCR. Produced via immunoSEQ multiplex PCR; TCRdb's table is partial and in-frame only. The table lists roughly 110,000 clones, approximately 80% of them singletons, with around 3.4% in the top ten. V lost 4 bases and J lost 7; bases outside the gene matches: 5. This CDR3 is 15 amino acids long. Germline V CDR1 and CDR2: SEHNR, FQNEAQ (reference sequence). Study results and limitations: Follow-up analysis later connected one missense variant in DCLRE1C with trimming of TCR beta V- and J-genes. Rare sequences made up most TCRs, while some public TCRs were found in many donors. Specificity for CMV antigens was confirmed in vitro for three of the CMV-associated chains.

The sequencing input was PBMCs. This sequence joins TRBV7-9 and TRBJ1-6, with 9 nucleotides matching TRBD1. The sequence was obtained from a man aged 60 to 69 in good health and CMV-seronegative. CDR3 loop: CASSYGDRDNSPLHF. In DNA form, the CDR3 reads TGTGCCAGCAGCTATGGGGACAGGGACAATTCACCCCTCCACTTT.